The TCR beta chain described here comes from a study of Graves' ophthalmopathy and Graves' hyperthyroidism. Study details: Peripheral blood was collected at initial diagnosis, before any treatment.

Study-wide results and limits: Blood shared most expanded thyroid clonotypes above 0.001 frequency.

Having ophthalmopathy, the donors showed moderate-to-severe activity, CAS ≥3 and NOSPECS ≥4, with disease lasting under 3 months. Diagnoses were established from clinical symptoms, serum thyroxine, TRAb, thyroid ultrasound and orbital computed tomography. This clonotype was recorded only once. Its specificity is unknown. Given the absence of the conserved phenylalanine or tryptophan at the CDR3 end, a read error is likely. No DNA is shown, since the ends of the CDR3 on it are uncertain; the CDR3 is the one TCRdb lists. The CDR3 is 13 amino acids long, termini counted. The germline CDR1 and CDR2 sequences are MDHEN and SYDVKM. Amplification from RNA transcripts yielded the TCR beta CDR3 regions. Second-round multiplex PCR came after first-round RT-PCR with HTBI primers. TCRdb fed the multiplex PCR reads into MiXCR, producing one record per CDR3 protein. The table has about 500,000 distinct CDR3 sequences, under 15% seen once.

The specimen was blood. This chain links TRBV28 with TRBJ2-2. The origin of this receptor is a woman aged 25-40 years with Graves' ophthalmopathy. CDR3: CASSLGRTGELCL.